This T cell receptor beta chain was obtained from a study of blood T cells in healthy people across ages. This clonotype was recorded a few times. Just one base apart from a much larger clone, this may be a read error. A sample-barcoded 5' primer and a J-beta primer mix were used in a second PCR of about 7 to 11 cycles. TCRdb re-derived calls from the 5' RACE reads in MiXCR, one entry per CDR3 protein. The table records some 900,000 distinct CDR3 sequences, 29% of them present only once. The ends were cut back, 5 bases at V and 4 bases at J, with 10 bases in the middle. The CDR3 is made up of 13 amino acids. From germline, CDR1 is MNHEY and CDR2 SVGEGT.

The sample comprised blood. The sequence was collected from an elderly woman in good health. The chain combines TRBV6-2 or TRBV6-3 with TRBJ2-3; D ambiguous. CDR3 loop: CASSLLPADTQYF. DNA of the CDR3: TGTGCCAGCAGTCTCCTCCCGGCAGATACGCAGTATTTT.